The present TCR beta chain was sequenced within a study of cytomegalovirus exposure and HLA in healthy donors. Study background: Tens of millions of unique TCRs from HLA-typed donors were held in an early release of data. Study conclusions and caveats: Associated with cytomegalovirus, according to the listing, were some 150 TCR beta chains.

The study ran its PCR with 60 Vbeta and 13 Jbeta primers. The protocol was immunoSEQ multiplex PCR, while the TCRdb copy is restricted to in-frame clones and leaves out a portion. The table shows about 96,000 clones, with 60% to 75% occurring only once. A word on this clone: Its target is unknown.

V was cut by 0 bases and J by 2 bases, with 9 bases left in between. From germline, CDR1 is SGHKS and CDR2 YYEKEE (reference sequence). The CDR3 has 14 residues. This TCR derives from an older woman in good health and CMV-seropositive. Sample: PBMCs. The gene calls are TRBV5-5 and TRBJ2-7, with D possibly TRBD2 on 7 matching bases. CDR3 DNA: TGTGCCAGCAGCTTGGTGGGGGGGCCCTACGAGCAGTACTTC. Residues: CASSLVGGPYEQYF.